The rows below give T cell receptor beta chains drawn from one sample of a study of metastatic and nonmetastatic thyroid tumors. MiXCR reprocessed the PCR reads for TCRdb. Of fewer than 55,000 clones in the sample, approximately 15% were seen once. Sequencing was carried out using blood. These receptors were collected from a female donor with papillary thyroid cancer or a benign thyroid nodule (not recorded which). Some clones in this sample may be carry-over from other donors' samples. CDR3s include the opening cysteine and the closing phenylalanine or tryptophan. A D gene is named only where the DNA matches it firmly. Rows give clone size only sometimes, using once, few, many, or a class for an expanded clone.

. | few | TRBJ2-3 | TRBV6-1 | TGTGCCAGCAGCCTACAGGGTTTTAGTACAGATACGCGGTATTTT | CASSLQGFSTDTRYF
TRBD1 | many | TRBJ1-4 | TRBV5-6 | TGTGCCAGCAGCTTATGGAGTGCGGGACAGGGGGCTGAAAAACTGTTTTTT | CASSLWSAGQGAEKLFF
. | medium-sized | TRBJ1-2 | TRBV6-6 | TGTGCCAGCAGTTACTCGATAACTTCAGGTGGCGGCTACACCTTC | CASSYSITSGGGYTF
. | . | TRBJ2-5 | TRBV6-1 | TGTGCCAGCAGTGAAAATGGATCTGGAGGTACCCAGTACTTC | CASSENGSGGTQYF
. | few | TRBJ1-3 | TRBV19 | TGTGCCAGTACAGGGGTCTACTCTGGAAACACCATATATTTT | CASTGVYSGNTIYF
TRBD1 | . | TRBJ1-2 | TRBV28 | TGTGCCAGCAGTTTGGGGACAGGGGGTTGGTACTACAAATTC | CASSLGTGGWYYKF
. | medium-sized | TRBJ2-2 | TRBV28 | TGTGCCAGCAGTTCCTACCGACAGGCTAACACCGGGGAGCTGTTTTTT | CASSSYRQANTGELFF
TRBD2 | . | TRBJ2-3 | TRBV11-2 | TGTGCCATCATCCCGCAGTTGCGCGGGGGGACCACAGATACGCAGTATTTT | CAIIPQLRGGTTDTQYF
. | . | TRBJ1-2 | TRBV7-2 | TGTGCCAGCAGCCCCCGTGAGGGAATAGTGGGCTACACCTTC | CASSPREGIVGYTF
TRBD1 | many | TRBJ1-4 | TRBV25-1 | TGTGCCAGCAGTGTAAACACAGGGGGAGCTAATGAAAAACTGTTTTTT | CASSVNTGGANEKLFF
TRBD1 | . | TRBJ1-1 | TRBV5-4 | TGTGCCAGCAGCCCCCGGACAGGGGGTTCTGAAGCTTTCTTT | CASSPRTGGSEAFF
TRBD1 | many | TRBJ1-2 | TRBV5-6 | TGTGCCAGCAGCCCCCGACAGGGTTACACGTCTAACTATGGCTACACCTTC | CASSPRQGYTSNYGYTF
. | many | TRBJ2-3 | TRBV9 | TGTGCCAGCAGCGTAGAGGGGATCTACACAGATACGCAGTATTTT | CASSVEGIYTDTQYF
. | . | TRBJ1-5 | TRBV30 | TGTGCCTGGAGTTTGCAGTACAATCAGCCCCAGCATTTT | CAWSLQYNQPQHF
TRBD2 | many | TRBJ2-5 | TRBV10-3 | TGTGCCATCAGTGAGTCGGATAGCGGGAGGGAGACCCAGTACTTC | CAISESDSGRETQYF
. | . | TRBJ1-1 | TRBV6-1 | TGTGCCAGGAGTGCTGCGTTAGCGAACACTGAAGCTTTCTTT | CARSAALANTEAFF
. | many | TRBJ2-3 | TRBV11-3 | TGTGCCAGCAGTCTCGCGGGATATAGCACAGATACGCAGTATTTT | CASSLAGYSTDTQYF
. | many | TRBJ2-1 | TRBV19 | TGTGCCAGTAGTAGTCTACCCGGAGCCGGCAACAATGAGCAGTTCTTC | CASSSLPGAGNNEQFF
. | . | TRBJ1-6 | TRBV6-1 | TGTGCCAGCAGTGACAGATGGGGTCTCCTCCACTTT | CASSDRWGLLHF
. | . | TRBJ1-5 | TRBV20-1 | TGCAGTGCTAGAGATCTTGGGGCCTTCAATCAGCCCCAGCATTTT | CSARDLGAFNQPQHF
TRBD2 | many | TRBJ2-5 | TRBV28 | TGTGCCAGCAGCCCTTCGTCTAGCGGGAGAATTCTAAAGGGGACCCAGTACTTC | CASSPSSSGRILKGTQYF
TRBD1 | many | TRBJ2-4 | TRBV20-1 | TGCAGTGCTAGAGATGAATCCGGGACAGGGAAGAAAGGCATTCAGTACTTC | CSARDESGTGKKGIQYF
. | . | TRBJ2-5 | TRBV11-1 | TGTGCCAGCAGCTTAGCGGGGGGAAGGGAGACCCAGTACTTC | CASSLAGGRETQYF
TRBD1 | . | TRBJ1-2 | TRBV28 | TGTGCCAGCATCCAGGGGGGGATTGATAACTATGGCTACACCTTC | CASIQGGIDNYGYTF
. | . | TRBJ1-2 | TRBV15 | TGTGCCACCAGCAGGGGGGTGATGGCGGATGGCTACACCTTC | CATSRGVMADGYTF
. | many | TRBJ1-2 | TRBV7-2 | TGTGCCAGCAGCTCCCACACAGGGAGCGGCTACACCTTC | CASSSHTGSGYTF
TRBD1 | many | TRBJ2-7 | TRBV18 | TGTGCCAGCTCACCAGCTGACAGGGGAGCGTACTTC | CASSPADRGAYF
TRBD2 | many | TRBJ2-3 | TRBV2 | TGTGCCAGCAGTGAGGTCGAACTAGCGGGAAGGGGGTTTGGCACAGATACGCAGTATTTT | CASSEVELAGRGFGTDTQYF
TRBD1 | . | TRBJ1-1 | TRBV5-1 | TGCGCCAGCAGCGCCGACAGGGGGGACACTGAAGCTTTCTTT | CASSADRGDTEAFF
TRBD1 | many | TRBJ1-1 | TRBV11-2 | TGTGCCAGCAGCTCTTATCCCCTCGGACAGGGACGTGAGAACACTGAAGCTTTCTTT | CASSSYPLGQGRENTEAFF
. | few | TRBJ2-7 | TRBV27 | TGTGCCAGCAGTTTAAGTACATACTACGAGCAGTACTTC | CASSLSTYYEQYF
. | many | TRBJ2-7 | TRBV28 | TGTGCCAGCACCCAAGGGGGTGTACCTCTCGAGCAGTACTTC | CASTQGGVPLEQYF
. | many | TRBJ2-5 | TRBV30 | TGTGCCTGGAGTGTACCTGGGGCAGAGACCCAGTACTTC | CAWSVPGAETQYF
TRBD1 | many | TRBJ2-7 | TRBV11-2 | TGTGCCAGCAGCTTAGATATCGGACAGGGTGTCGAGCAGTACTTC | CASSLDIGQGVEQYF
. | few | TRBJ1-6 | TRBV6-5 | TGTGCCAGCAGTTGCGATGGGGGCGCGCATTCACCCCTCCACTTT | CASSCDGGAHSPLHF
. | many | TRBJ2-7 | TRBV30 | TGTGCCTGGAGTCGCGACTGGGGGCTCGAGCAGTACTTC | CAWSRDWGLEQYF
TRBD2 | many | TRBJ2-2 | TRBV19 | TGTGCCAGTAGTGCCCCTAGCGGGGGTGCCGCCGGGGAGCTGTTTTTT | CASSAPSGGAAGELFF
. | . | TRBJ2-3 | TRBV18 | TGTGCCAGCTCACAAAACGCAGAGACGCAGTATTTT | CASSQNAETQYF
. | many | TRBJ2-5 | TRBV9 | TGTGCCAGCAGCGTACTAGGGGGGGAGACCCAGTACTTC | CASSVLGGETQYF
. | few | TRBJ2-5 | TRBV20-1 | TGCAGTGCGGGGGCCCTCGGACAGTCTCAAGAGACCCAGTACTTC | CSAGALGQSQETQYF
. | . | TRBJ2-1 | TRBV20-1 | TGCAGTGCTATACCTCGTGAGGGCTGGAATGAGCAGTTCTTC | CSAIPREGWNEQFF
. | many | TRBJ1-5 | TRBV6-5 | TGTGCCAGCAGTTACTCGTATGGGGGCCGTCAGCCCCAGCATTTT | CASSYSYGGRQPQHF
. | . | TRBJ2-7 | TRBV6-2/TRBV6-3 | TGTGCCAGCAGTTACGTACCGGTTGAGCAGTACTTC | CASSYVPVEQYF
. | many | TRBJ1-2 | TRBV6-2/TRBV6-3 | TGTGCCAGCAGTGCAACAGGGCTTGTTACTAACTATGGCTACACCTTC | CASSATGLVTNYGYTF
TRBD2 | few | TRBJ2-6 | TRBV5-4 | TGTGCCAGCAGCTCCCCTAGCGGGAGATTTGACCCCGGGGCCAACGTCCTGACTTTC | CASSSPSGRFDPGANVLTF
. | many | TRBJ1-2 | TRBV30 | TGTGCCTGGAGTGTAATGCAGGGGTATGGCTACACCTTC | CAWSVMQGYGYTF
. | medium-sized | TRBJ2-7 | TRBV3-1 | TGTGCCAGCAGCGCCCGGGACTCCTACGAGCAGTACTTC | CASSARDSYEQYF
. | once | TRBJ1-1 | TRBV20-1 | TGCAGTGCTAGAGAAGTGGGGTCGGGGGCTGAAGCTTTCTTT | CSAREVGSGAEAFF
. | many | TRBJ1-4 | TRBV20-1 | TGCAGTGCTAAGGACCCGAGTGGTGAAAAACTGTTTTTT | CSAKDPSGEKLFF
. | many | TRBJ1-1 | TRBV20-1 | TGCAGTGCTTGGGGGTTCATGAACACTGAAGCTTTCTTT | CSAWGFMNTEAFF
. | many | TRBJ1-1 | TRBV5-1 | TGCGCCAGCAGCTTTGGGGCAGGGGACACTGAAGCTTTCTTT | CASSFGAGDTEAFF
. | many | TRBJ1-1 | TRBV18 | TGTGCCAGCTCATCCACAGAGGGGTTAGGCACTGAAGCTTTCTTT | CASSSTEGLGTEAFF
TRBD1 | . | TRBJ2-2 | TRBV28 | TGTGCCAGCAGGTTCATGACAGGGTACGGGGAGCTGTTGTTT | CASRFMTGYGELLF
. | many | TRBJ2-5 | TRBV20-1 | TGCAGTGCTCTTTACGGACAGAAAGAGACCCAGTACTTC | CSALYGQKETQYF
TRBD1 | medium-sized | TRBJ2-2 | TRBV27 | TGTGCCAGCAGCTCGACAGGGGTAACCGGGGAGCTGTTTTTT | CASSSTGVTGELFF